Listed below are T cell receptor beta chains from one sample, sequenced in a study of identical twins. TCRdb re-analysed the 5' RACE reads in MiXCR, keeping a single row per CDR3 protein. The sample holds some 570,000 distinct CDR3 sequences; 20% to 25% are singletons and the top ten take 0.48%. These records were also assigned to another study, of yellow fever vaccine responses in identical twins.

The sample was CD4+ T cells sorted from blood. Receptors were obtained from a woman between 18 and 30 years old in good health. The CDR3 runs from the conserved cysteine through the conserved F or W. The order of the fields is CDR3 DNA, CDR3 protein, D gene, clone size, V gene, J gene. A D gene is named only where the DNA matches it firmly. Expanded clones are given a class, and other clones once, few, many or no size at all.

CDR3 DNA: TGCAGCGTAGGGCAAGCGGGGGGGGACGAGCAGTACTTC
CDR3 protein: CSVGQAGGDEQYF
D gene: TRBD2
clone size: few
V gene: TRBV29-1
J gene: TRBJ2-7

CDR3 DNA: TGTGCCAGCAGCTCCCAGGGTCTCGGCTATGGCTACACCTTC
CDR3 protein: CASSSQGLGYGYTF
D gene: -
clone size: -
V gene: TRBV3-1
J gene: TRBJ1-2

CDR3 DNA: TGCAGTGCTGGGGATCTGAGGGGCTACACCTTC
CDR3 protein: CSAGDLRGYTF
D gene: -
clone size: once
V gene: TRBV20-1
J gene: TRBJ1-2

CDR3 DNA: TGTGCCAGCTCAACAAAGAGCCTAATAGAAGAAAAACTGTTTTTT
CDR3 protein: CASSTKSLIEEKLFF
D gene: -
clone size: few
V gene: TRBV18
J gene: TRBJ1-4

CDR3 DNA: TGTGCCAGCAGCCAACCACCCTTACATGAGCAGTTCTTC
CDR3 protein: CASSQPPLHEQFF
D gene: -
clone size: -
V gene: TRBV3-1
J gene: TRBJ2-1

CDR3 DNA: TGTGCCATCGGGGTGGGTGGGCTGAGCCCCTACGAGCAGTACTTC
CDR3 protein: CAIGVGGLSPYEQYF
D gene: -
clone size: few
V gene: TRBV10-3
J gene: TRBJ2-7

CDR3 DNA: TGTGCCAGCAGCTTAGGAATTAGCGGGGGGGCAAATACGCAGTATTTT
CDR3 protein: CASSLGISGGANTQYF
D gene: TRBD2
clone size: few
V gene: TRBV7-8
J gene: TRBJ2-3

CDR3 DNA: TGTGCCAGCAGCTTAAATCCCTCTGGAAACACCATATATTTT
CDR3 protein: CASSLNPSGNTIYF
D gene: -
clone size: -
V gene: TRBV7-2
J gene: TRBJ1-3

CDR3 DNA: TGCAGTGCTAGAGAGAGAACAGGGTGGGAGACCCAGTACTTC
CDR3 protein: CSARERTGWETQYF
D gene: -
clone size: -
V gene: TRBV20-1
J gene: TRBJ2-5

CDR3 DNA: TGTGCCAGCAGCTTAGAGGCGGGAGGTATCAATGAGCAGTTCTTC
CDR3 protein: CASSLEAGGINEQFF
D gene: TRBD2
clone size: -
V gene: TRBV7-3
J gene: TRBJ2-1

CDR3 DNA: TGTGCCATCAGTGAGCGGGAGGTCGATGAGCAGTTCTTC
CDR3 protein: CAISEREVDEQFF
D gene: TRBD2
clone size: -
V gene: TRBV10-3
J gene: TRBJ2-1

CDR3 DNA: TGTGCCAGCAGGACAGGGGCCCACACCGGGGAGCTGTTTTTT
CDR3 protein: CASRTGAHTGELFF
D gene: TRBD1
clone size: -
V gene: TRBV7-9
J gene: TRBJ2-2

CDR3 DNA: TGTGCCAGCTCACCCGACAGGGTCAATGAGCAGTTCTTC
CDR3 protein: CASSPDRVNEQFF
D gene: TRBD1
clone size: -
V gene: TRBV18
J gene: TRBJ2-1

CDR3 DNA: TGTGCCAGCAGCTTACAGGTAGCGGGAGTAATATACAATGAGCAGTTCTTC
CDR3 protein: CASSLQVAGVIYNEQFF
D gene: TRBD2
clone size: -
V gene: TRBV7-9
J gene: TRBJ2-1

CDR3 DNA: TGTGCCAGCAGCTTAGCGAAAGCGGGGGGAACCTACGAGCAGTACTTC
CDR3 protein: CASSLAKAGGTYEQYF
D gene: TRBD2
clone size: many
V gene: TRBV7-2
J gene: TRBJ2-7

CDR3 DNA: TGTGCCATCAGATCAAGACAGAGCGGGACTAGCGGGAGAGAGACAGATACGCAGTATTTT
CDR3 protein: CAIRSRQSGTSGRETDTQYF
D gene: TRBD2
clone size: -
V gene: TRBV10-3
J gene: TRBJ2-3

CDR3 DNA: TGCAGCGTTGAAGTCAGGGCTCCCTATGGCTACACCTTC
CDR3 protein: CSVEVRAPYGYTF
D gene: -
clone size: few
V gene: TRBV29-1
J gene: TRBJ1-2

CDR3 DNA: TGTGCCAGCAGTAACGGGACGGTGGGGACCCAGTACTTC
CDR3 protein: CASSNGTVGTQYF
D gene: -
clone size: few
V gene: TRBV3-1
J gene: TRBJ2-5

CDR3 DNA: TGTGCCAGCACGGTTGGCGGCGGGAGCTCCTACGAGCAGTACTTC
CDR3 protein: CASTVGGGSSYEQYF
D gene: TRBD2
clone size: -
V gene: TRBV6-1
J gene: TRBJ2-7

CDR3 DNA: TGCAGCGTTGGGCGGGGGGTCTACAATGAGCAGTTCTTC
CDR3 protein: CSVGRGVYNEQFF
D gene: TRBD2
clone size: many
V gene: TRBV29-1
J gene: TRBJ2-1

CDR3 DNA: TGCAGCCCGACAGGACATACGCAGTATTTT
CDR3 protein: CSPTGHTQYF
D gene: -
clone size: few
V gene: TRBV20-1
J gene: TRBJ2-3

CDR3 DNA: TGTGCCAGCAGCGGAGCCGGAGATACGCAGTATTTT
CDR3 protein: CASSGAGDTQYF
D gene: -
clone size: -
V gene: TRBV7-9
J gene: TRBJ2-3

CDR3 DNA: TGTGCCAGCAACATCATCAGAGGAGGGAGCACAGATACGCAGTATTTT
CDR3 protein: CASNIIRGGSTDTQYF
D gene: -
clone size: few
V gene: TRBV7-9
J gene: TRBJ2-3

CDR3 DNA: TGTGCCAGCAGTCCCCGGACTAGCGGGGGTTCGGAGACCCAGTACTTC
CDR3 protein: CASSPRTSGGSETQYF
D gene: TRBD2
clone size: few
V gene: TRBV12-3/TRBV12-4
J gene: TRBJ2-5

CDR3 DNA: TGTGCCAGCAGCTCTAGCGCCAAGCCTGGCACAGATACGCAGTATTTT
CDR3 protein: CASSSSAKPGTDTQYF
D gene: -
clone size: few
V gene: TRBV7-9
J gene: TRBJ2-3

CDR3 DNA: TGTGCCATCGGTCTGGCAGATACGCAGTATTTT
CDR3 protein: CAIGLADTQYF
D gene: -
clone size: -
V gene: TRBV10-3
J gene: TRBJ2-3

CDR3 DNA: TGCGCCAGCAGACCTGGGCAGCGGACCTCTCTCCCGGCTACGCAGTATTTT
CDR3 protein: CASRPGQRTSLPATQYF
D gene: -
clone size: few
V gene: TRBV5-1
J gene: TRBJ2-3

CDR3 DNA: TGTGCCAGCAGCGTCAAAGGAGGTCTTGAGCAGTTCTTC
CDR3 protein: CASSVKGGLEQFF
D gene: -
clone size: -
V gene: TRBV5-6
J gene: TRBJ2-1

CDR3 DNA: TGCAGCGTCAGGAGGGGGTATGGCTACACCTTC
CDR3 protein: CSVRRGYGYTF
D gene: -
clone size: -
V gene: TRBV29-1
J gene: TRBJ1-2

CDR3 DNA: TGTGCCAGCAGCGTAGAGTCTAGCGGGAGATTCAATGAGCAGTTCTTC
CDR3 protein: CASSVESSGRFNEQFF
D gene: TRBD2
clone size: few
V gene: TRBV9
J gene: TRBJ2-1

CDR3 DNA: TGTGCCAGCTCACTTACTAGCGGGAATTCGGGCGAGCAGTACTTC
CDR3 protein: CASSLTSGNSGEQYF
D gene: TRBD2
clone size: -
V gene: TRBV18
J gene: TRBJ2-7

CDR3 DNA: TGTGCCAGCAGCTTAACGGGAGGGCAGTTCACCGGGGAGCTGTTTTTT
CDR3 protein: CASSLTGGQFTGELFF
D gene: TRBD2
clone size: -
V gene: TRBV7-3
J gene: TRBJ2-2

CDR3 DNA: TGCGCCAGCAGCCAAGAAACAGGGGTCGGCGAGCAGTACTTC
CDR3 protein: CASSQETGVGEQYF
D gene: TRBD1
clone size: few
V gene: TRBV4-1
J gene: TRBJ2-7

CDR3 DNA: TGTGCCAGCAGGCCCTCGGGGTCTGGGGCCAACGTCCTGACTTTC
CDR3 protein: CASRPSGSGANVLTF
D gene: -
clone size: many
V gene: TRBV12-3/TRBV12-4
J gene: TRBJ2-6

CDR3 DNA: TGTGCCAGCAGAATAGGGGACAGCGAAGCTTTCTTT
CDR3 protein: CASRIGDSEAFF
D gene: TRBD1
clone size: -
V gene: TRBV2
J gene: TRBJ1-1

CDR3 DNA: TGTGCCAGCAGCTTAATGGGACAGGGTACCGGGGAGCTGTTTTTT
CDR3 protein: CASSLMGQGTGELFF
D gene: TRBD1
clone size: -
V gene: TRBV7-9
J gene: TRBJ2-2

CDR3 DNA: TGTGCCAGCAGCGTGGGGGTTTTGGCTAGCGGGGCAACCTACAATGAGCAGTTCTTC
CDR3 protein: CASSVGVLASGATYNEQFF
D gene: TRBD2
clone size: few
V gene: TRBV9
J gene: TRBJ2-1

CDR3 DNA: TGTGCCAGCAGCTTAGGCCCGTCAGACATTCAGTACTTC
CDR3 protein: CASSLGPSDIQYF
D gene: -
clone size: -
V gene: TRBV7-3
J gene: TRBJ2-4

CDR3 DNA: TGCAGTGCTAGAGAACTGGGGGATACGCAGTATTTT
CDR3 protein: CSARELGDTQYF
D gene: -
clone size: -
V gene: TRBV20-1
J gene: TRBJ2-3

CDR3 DNA: TGTGCCAGTAGTATAGTAAACTCGAACACTGAAGCTTTCTTT
CDR3 protein: CASSIVNSNTEAFF
D gene: -
clone size: -
V gene: TRBV19
J gene: TRBJ1-1

CDR3 DNA: TGTGCCAGCACCCAGGGTCTACCAACAGATACGCAGTATTTT
CDR3 protein: CASTQGLPTDTQYF
D gene: -
clone size: few
V gene: TRBV14
J gene: TRBJ2-3

CDR3 DNA: TGTGCCAGCACCAAATCCCAGATCACAGATACGCAGTATTTT
CDR3 protein: CASTKSQITDTQYF
D gene: -
clone size: few
V gene: TRBV7-8
J gene: TRBJ2-3

CDR3 DNA: TGCAGTGCAGGGGGCAGTCTTAACAATGAGCAGTTCTTC
CDR3 protein: CSAGGSLNNEQFF
D gene: TRBD1
clone size: -
V gene: TRBV20-1
J gene: TRBJ2-1

CDR3 DNA: TGCGCCAGCAGCTTGGAGTTGGAACAAGAGACCCAGTACTTC
CDR3 protein: CASSLELEQETQYF
D gene: -
clone size: few
V gene: TRBV5-1
J gene: TRBJ2-5

CDR3 DNA: TGTGCCAGCAGTCCACTCCCGGAGACCCAGTACTTC
CDR3 protein: CASSPLPETQYF
D gene: -
clone size: -
V gene: TRBV12-3/TRBV12-4
J gene: TRBJ2-5

CDR3 DNA: TGCAGCGTTGCGGAATACTACGAGCAGTACTTC
CDR3 protein: CSVAEYYEQYF
D gene: -
clone size: -
V gene: TRBV29-1
J gene: TRBJ2-7

CDR3 DNA: TGTGCCAGCAGTTTACTAGGGTTTAATTCACCCCTCCACTTT
CDR3 protein: CASSLLGFNSPLHF
D gene: -
clone size: few
V gene: TRBV28
J gene: TRBJ1-6

CDR3 DNA: TGTGCCAGCAGCTACGGGACAGCTTATGGCTACACCTTC
CDR3 protein: CASSYGTAYGYTF
D gene: TRBD1
clone size: few
V gene: TRBV28
J gene: TRBJ1-2

CDR3 DNA: TGTGCCAGCAATGAAATAGGGACCCTTTACAATGAGCAGTTCTTC
CDR3 protein: CASNEIGTLYNEQFF
D gene: -
clone size: few
V gene: TRBV6-1
J gene: TRBJ2-1

CDR3 DNA: TGTGCCAGCAGTTTTGAGGGGAAGAATTCACCCCTCCACTTT
CDR3 protein: CASSFEGKNSPLHF
D gene: -
clone size: few
V gene: TRBV12-3/TRBV12-4
J gene: TRBJ1-6

CDR3 DNA: TGCGCCAGCAGCCGACTAGCGGGAGTCGATCGGAAGAATCGGCAGTTCTTC
CDR3 protein: CASSRLAGVDRKNRQFF
D gene: TRBD2
clone size: -
V gene: TRBV4-1
J gene: TRBJ2-1

CDR3 DNA: TGTGCCACCAGCAAGCTGGACAGGGCAACCGGGGAGCTGTTTTTT
CDR3 protein: CATSKLDRATGELFF
D gene: TRBD1
clone size: -
V gene: TRBV15
J gene: TRBJ2-2

CDR3 DNA: TGTGCCAGCTTAAGGGACTTTTCCTACAATGAGCAGTTCTTC
CDR3 protein: CASLRDFSYNEQFF
D gene: -
clone size: -
V gene: TRBV12-3/TRBV12-4
J gene: TRBJ2-1

CDR3 DNA: TGTGCCACCAGCAGAGAAAGGGGCAAGGTCGGGGGATCGTACAATGAGCAGTTCTTC
CDR3 protein: CATSRERGKVGGSYNEQFF
D gene: -
clone size: few
V gene: TRBV15
J gene: TRBJ2-1